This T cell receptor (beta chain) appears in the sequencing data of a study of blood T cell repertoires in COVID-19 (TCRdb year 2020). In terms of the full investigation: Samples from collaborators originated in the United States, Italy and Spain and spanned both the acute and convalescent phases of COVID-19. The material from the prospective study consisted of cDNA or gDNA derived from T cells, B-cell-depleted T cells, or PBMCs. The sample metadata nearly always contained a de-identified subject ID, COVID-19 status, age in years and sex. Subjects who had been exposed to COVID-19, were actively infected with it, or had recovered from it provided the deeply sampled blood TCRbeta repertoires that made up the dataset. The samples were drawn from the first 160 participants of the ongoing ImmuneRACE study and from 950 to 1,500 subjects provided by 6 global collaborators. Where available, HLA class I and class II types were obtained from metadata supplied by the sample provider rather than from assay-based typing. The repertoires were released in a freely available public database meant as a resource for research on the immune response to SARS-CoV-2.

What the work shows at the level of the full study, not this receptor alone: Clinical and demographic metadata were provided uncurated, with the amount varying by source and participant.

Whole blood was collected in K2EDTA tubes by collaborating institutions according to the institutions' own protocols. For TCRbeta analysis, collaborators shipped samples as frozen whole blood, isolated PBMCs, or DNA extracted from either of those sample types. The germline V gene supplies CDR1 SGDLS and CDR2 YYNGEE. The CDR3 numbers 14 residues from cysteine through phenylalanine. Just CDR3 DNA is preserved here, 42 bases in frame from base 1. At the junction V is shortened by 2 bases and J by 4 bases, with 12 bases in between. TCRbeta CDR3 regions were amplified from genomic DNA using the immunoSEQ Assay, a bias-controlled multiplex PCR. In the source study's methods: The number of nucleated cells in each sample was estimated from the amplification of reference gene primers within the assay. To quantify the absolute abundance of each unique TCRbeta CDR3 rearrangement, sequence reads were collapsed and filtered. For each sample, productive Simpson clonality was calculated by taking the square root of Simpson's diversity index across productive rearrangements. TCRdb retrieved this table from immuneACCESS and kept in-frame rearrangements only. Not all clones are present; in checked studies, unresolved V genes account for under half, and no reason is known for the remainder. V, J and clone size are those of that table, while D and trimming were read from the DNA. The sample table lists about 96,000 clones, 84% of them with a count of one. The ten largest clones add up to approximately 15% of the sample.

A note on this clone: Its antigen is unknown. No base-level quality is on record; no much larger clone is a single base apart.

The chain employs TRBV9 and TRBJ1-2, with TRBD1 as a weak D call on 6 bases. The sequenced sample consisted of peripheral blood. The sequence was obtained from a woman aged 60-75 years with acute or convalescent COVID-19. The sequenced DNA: TGTGCCAGCAGCGTGACGACAGGTACCTATGGCTACACCTTC. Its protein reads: CASSVTTGTYGYTF.